This T cell receptor beta chain was captured in a study of shared clonotypes between healthy human individuals. V was cut by 5 bases and J by 5 bases, with 10 bases left in between. Germline assignment: CDR1 LGHNA and CDR2 YSLEER. The CDR3 is 13 residues long. Libraries were prepared by immunoSEQ multiplex PCR; TCRdb keeps only in-frame clonotypes and omits some of them. Of about 2 million clones in the sample, 90% to 95% were seen once. The sequencing sample was made of naive CD4+ T cells sorted from blood. The subset denotes: CD45RA+ positively selected. V and J are TRBV4-3 and TRBJ2-1; D is undetermined. The receptor was isolated from a young man in good health. The CDR3 spells CASSSSSHNEQFF. As DNA, the CDR3 is TGCGCCAGCAGCTCAAGTTCGCACAATGAGCAGTTCTTC.